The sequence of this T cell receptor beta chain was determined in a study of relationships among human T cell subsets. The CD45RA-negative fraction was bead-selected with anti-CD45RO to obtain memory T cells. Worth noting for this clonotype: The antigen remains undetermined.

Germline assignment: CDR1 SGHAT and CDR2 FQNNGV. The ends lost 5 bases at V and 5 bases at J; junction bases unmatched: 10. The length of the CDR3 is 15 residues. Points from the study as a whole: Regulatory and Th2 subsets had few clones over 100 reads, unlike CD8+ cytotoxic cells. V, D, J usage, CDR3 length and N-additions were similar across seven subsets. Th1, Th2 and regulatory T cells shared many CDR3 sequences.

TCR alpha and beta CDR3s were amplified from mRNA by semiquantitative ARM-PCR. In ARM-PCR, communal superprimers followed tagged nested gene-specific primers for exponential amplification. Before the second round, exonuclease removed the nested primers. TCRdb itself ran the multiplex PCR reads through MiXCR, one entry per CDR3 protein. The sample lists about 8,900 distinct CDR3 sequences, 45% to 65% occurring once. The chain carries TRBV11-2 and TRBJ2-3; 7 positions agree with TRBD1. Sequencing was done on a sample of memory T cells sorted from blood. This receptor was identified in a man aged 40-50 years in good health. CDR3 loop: CASSGDRESLDTQYF. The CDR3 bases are TGTGCCAGCAGCGGAGACAGGGAGTCTCTAGATACGCAGTATTTT.